This TCR beta chain was identified in a study of Graves' ophthalmopathy and Graves' hyperthyroidism. General study findings and limits: Most thyroid clonotypes expanded beyond 0.001 frequency were also found in blood. The model forecast ophthalmopathy progression, reaching 70.59% sensitivity and 72% to 80% specificity.

This clonotype was counted ten times or more. Its antigen is currently unknown. Included hyperthyroidism patients were aged 18 to 65 and newly diagnosed (under 2 months' duration). Amplified TCR beta CDR3 regions were obtained using RNA transcripts as template. In the first round, RT-PCR was carried out with HTBI primers, and a multiplex PCR formed the second round. One entry per CDR3 protein, called by TCRdb with MiXCR from the multiplex PCR reads. The sample gives about 550,000 distinct CDR3 sequences, about 35% of which show up once; about 4% is in the top ten. The CDR3 extends over 14 amino acids. From germline, CDR1 is SGDLS and CDR2 YYNGEE. Trimming removed 4 bases at V and 3 bases at J, with 11 bases between.

V is TRBV9 and J is TRBJ1-5, with a weak D call TRBD1 (6 bases). The origin of this receptor is an adult man with Graves' hyperthyroidism. Source material: peripheral blood or thyroid tissue (not recorded which). DNA of the CDR3: TGTGCCAGCAGCCTTCAGGGGAACAATCAGCCCCAGCATTTT. Translation: CASSLQGNNQPQHF.